Ten or more counts support the clone carrying this T cell receptor beta chain. TCR beta CDR3 regions were amplified from RNA. With the HTBI primer set, the TCR CDR3 went through a first round of RT-PCR. TCRdb used MiXCR to reprocess the multiplex PCR reads, holding one entry per CDR3 protein. The sample has 350,000 to 450,000 distinct CDR3 sequences, over 11% seen once. The source of the sample is a study of T cells in Graves' hyperthyroidism and ophthalmopathy. This TCR derives from a man aged 45-60 years with Graves' ophthalmopathy. The sample consisted of blood.

The CDR3 DNA reads as TGTGCCAGCAGCCTAGGTGGACAGGGGGTTTCTGACGAGCAGTACTTC. Protein sequence: CASSLGGQGVSDEQYF. This chain links TRBV28 with TRBJ2-7; 10 positions agree with TRBD1. This CDR3 has 16 residues. CDR1 is MDHEN, CDR2 SYDVKM, per germline. Trimming took 6 bases from V and 5 from J; bases not matched to a gene: 13.